What follows are 27 T cell receptor beta chains derived from one specimen sequenced in a study of shared clonotypes between healthy human individuals. TCRdb keeps only in-frame clones here, not all; method: immunoSEQ multiplex PCR. The data show approximately 2.1 million clones, over 90% seen once. Sequences were obtained from naive CD4+ T cells from PBMCs. Subset noted: CD45RA+ positively selected. Receptor source: a man between 18 and 29 years old in good health. Some clones in this sample may be carry-over from other donors' samples.

The chain employs TRBV5-1 and TRBJ2-7; perhaps TRBD2 as D (5 bases). Germline values: CDR1 SGHRS, CDR2 YFSETQ. Trimming removed 7 bases from V and 1 base from J, with 12 bases in between. This CDR3 region has 13 residues. This CDR3 is CASFPTGSYEQYF. The CDR3 DNA sequence: TGCGCCAGCTTCCCGACGGGATCCTACGAGCAGTACTTC. Looking up the rest from reference TRBV5-1 and TRBJ2-7 gives the full variable domain: KAGVTQTPRYLIKTRGQQVTLSCSPISGHRSVSWYQQTPGQGLQFLFEYFSETQRNKGNFPGRFSGRQFSNSRSEMNVSTLELGDSALYLCASFPTGSYEQYFGPGTRLTVT.

A single count supports this clone. The chain links TRBV7-9 to TRBJ2-1; 10 nucleotides line up with TRBD2. CDR3 length: 16 amino acids. Trimming at V came to 5 bases and at J to 8 bases, leaving 12 bases not matched to a gene. The germline V gene has CDR1 SEHNR and CDR2 FQNEAQ (reference sequence). In DNA form, the CDR3 reads TGTGCCAGCAGCCCTAAACCTAGCGGGAGAAGGGATGAGCAGTTCTTC. Translating gives CASSPKPSGRRDEQFF.

The chain joins TRBV28 to TRBJ1-2; tentative D call: TRBD1 (6 bases). CDR1 MDHEN and CDR2 SYDVKM come from the germline V gene. V was clipped by 6 bases and J by 3 bases, with 14 bases between them. The CDR3 runs 14 residues. CDR3 amino acids: CASRTGRSYYGYTF. For the CDR3, the DNA is TGTGCCAGCAGAACAGGGCGTTCTTACTATGGCTACACCTTC.

CDR3 loop: CSAEVDTQYF. The CDR3 DNA follows: TGCAGTGCTGAGGTAGATACGCAGTATTTT. This chain connects TRBV20-1 to TRBJ2-3; D unclear. CDR1 DFQATT and CDR2 SNEGSKA come from the germline V gene (reference sequence). The V end lost 5 bases, the J end lost 5 bases, and 5 bases lay between the germline ends. There are 10 residues in the CDR3.

As for this clone: Additional DNA sequences in this sample encode the identical CDR3. The V gene is TRBV5-1, the J gene TRBJ2-5, with D tentatively TRBD1 (6 bases). Trimming pared 0 bases from V and 0 bases from J, leaving 9 bases between. This CDR3 is built from 15 residues. Germline V gives CDR1 SGHRS, CDR2 YFSETQ. CDR3 coding DNA: TGCGCCAGCAGCTTGGGGACAGCATACCAAGAGACCCAGTACTTC. This gives the protein CASSLGTAYQETQYF.

CDR3 DNA: TGTGCCAGCAGCTTAGTGGTAGGGCTGGAGCTGTTTTTT. Protein sequence: CASSLVVGLELFF. This chain connects TRBV11-1 to TRBJ2-2; no clear D gene. The CDR3 runs 13 residues. Germline CDR1 reads SGHAT; CDR2 reads FQDESV (reference sequence). Trimming shortened V by 1 base and J by 10 bases, and 10 bases separated the two germline ends. The whole variable domain, filled in from reference TRBV11-1 and TRBJ2-2, reads EAEVAQSPRYKITEKSQAVAFWCDPISGHATLYWYRQILGQGPELLVQFQDESVVDDSQLPKDRFSAERLKGVDSTLKIQPAELGDSAMYLCASSLVVGLELFFGEGSRLTVL.

The chain links TRBV18 to TRBJ2-7; 8 bases align to TRBD1. The CDR3 length is 14 residues. Germline CDR1 KGHSH, CDR2 LQKENI. V lost 3 bases to trimming and J lost 5 bases; unmatched junction nucleotides: 6. CDR3: CASSPDREWDEQYF. The DNA for the CDR3 is TGTGCCAGCTCACCGGACAGGGAATGGGACGAGCAGTACTTC.

This chain links TRBV5-1 with TRBJ2-7, with 7 nucleotides matching TRBD2. Germline lookup yields CDR1 SGHRS and CDR2 YFSETQ. The CDR3 extends over 14 amino acids. J lost 3 bases, V lost 2 bases, and 5 bases had no gene match. The CDR3 coding sequence is TGCGCCAGCAGCTTTGGCGGGAGTCACTACGAGCAGTACTTC. Protein product: CASSFGGSHYEQYF.

The rearrangement uses TRBV5-6 and TRBJ2-7; no clear D gene. Trimming took 2 bases from V and 5 from J, leaving 8 bases between them. Germline loops: CDR1 SGHDT, CDR2 YYEEEE. The CDR3 is made up of 12 amino acids. This CDR3 is CASSLFSHEQYF. DNA of the CDR3: TGTGCCAGCAGCTTATTTTCTCACGAGCAGTACTTC.

This sequence joins TRBV5-6 and TRBJ2-6, with 7 bases fitting TRBD2. This CDR3 has 16 amino acids. The trim removed 4 bases at V and 0 bases at J, leaving 4 bases unmatched. The V gene's germline CDR1 is SGHDT and CDR2 YYEEEE. Written as DNA, the CDR3 is TGTGCCAGCAGCCGATCGGGGGGCTCTGGGGCCAACGTCCTGACTTTC. This codes for CASSRSGGSGANVLTF.

The chain carries TRBV18 and TRBJ2-1, with D maybe TRBD2 (6 bases). The CDR3 is 16 residues long. Germline V gene data show CDR1 as KGHSH and CDR2 as LQKENI. The germline V and J ends were trimmed by 3 bases and 1 base, with 13 bases remaining between them. The CDR3 DNA sequence: TGTGCCAGCTCACCCCCCGGTAGCGGATCCTACAATGAGCAGTTCTTC. Residues: CASSPPGSGSYNEQFF. Full variable domain (outside the CDR3, taken from reference TRBV18 and TRBJ2-1): NAGVMQNPRHLVRRRGQEARLRCSPMKGHSHVYWYRQLPEEGLKFMVYLQKENIIDESGMPKERFSAEFPKEGPSILRIQQVVRGDSAAYFCASSPPGSGSYNEQFFGPGTRLTVL.

This clone was observed a single time. The V gene is TRBV6-5, the J gene TRBJ2-3; TRBD1 agrees at 7 bases. This CDR3 has 13 amino acids. J was trimmed by 4 bases and V by 5 bases; bases with no gene match: 3. The germline V gene has CDR1 MNHEY and CDR2 SVGAGI. The CDR3 DNA follows: TGTGCCAGCAGTCAGAGGGGGCCAGATACGCAGTATTTT. It yields the protein CASSQRGPDTQYF.

The chain joins TRBV6-6 to TRBJ2-7; 7 bases are shared with TRBD1. This CDR3 has 16 amino acids. The V segment lost 2 bases and the J segment 0 bases; nucleotides outside the gene matches: 7. Germline CDR1 is MNHNY and CDR2 is SVGAGI (reference sequence). The CDR3 nucleotides are TGTGCCAGCAGTTACCATCGGGACAGCTACTCCTACGAGCAGTACTTC. The encoded protein is CASSYHRDSYSYEQYF.

The rearrangement uses TRBV28 and TRBJ1-2, with 9 bases aligning to TRBD1. This CDR3 has 16 amino acids. CDR1 is MDHEN, CDR2 SYDVKM, per germline. The V gene end was trimmed by 8 bases and the J gene end by 0 bases; junction bases not matched to a gene: 10. The CDR3 coding sequence is TGTGCCAGCCAATCGGGACAGGGTACAGCTAACTATGGCTACACCTTC. It specifies CASQSGQGTANYGYTF.

The chain carries TRBV28 and TRBJ2-7; D is unresolved. Trimming shortened V by 2 bases and J by 4 bases, and 9 bases separated the two germline ends. Germline CDR1 reads MDHEN; CDR2 reads SYDVKM. This CDR3 has 13 amino acids. CDR3 nucleotides: TGTGCCAGCAGTTTAGCATACGTATACGAGCAGTACTTC. Its protein product is CASSLAYVYEQYF. Variable domain in full (rest from reference TRBV28 and TRBJ2-7): DVKVTQSSRYLVKRTGEKVFLECVQDMDHENMFWYRQDPGLGLRLIYFSYDVKMKEKGDIPEGYSVSREKKERFSLILESASTNQTSMYLCASSLAYVYEQYFGPGTRLTVT.

In nucleotides, the CDR3 is TGCGCCAGCCACTTTGGGCCGGCAGGGTTCTCCTACGAGCAGTACTTC. Translated: CASHFGPAGFSYEQYF. This rearrangement joins TRBV5-1 to TRBJ2-7, with a weak D call TRBD1 (5 bases). The ends were cut back, 7 bases at V and 0 bases at J, with 20 bases in the middle. Germline values: CDR1 SGHRS, CDR2 YFSETQ. This CDR3 has 16 amino acids.

This clone was found a few times. This chain joins TRBV18 and TRBJ1-1; D remains ambiguous. V gave up 1 base and J gave up 7 bases, with 16 bases separating them. The CDR3 runs to 15 residues. The V gene's germline CDR1 is KGHSH and CDR2 LQKENI. The CDR3 here is CASSPQLVRRGEAFF. The CDR3 coding sequence is TGTGCCAGCTCACCACAGTTGGTACGGCGGGGTGAAGCTTTCTTT.

The chain uses TRBV5-1 and TRBJ2-5; 8 bases align to TRBD2. Losses at the gene ends were 0 bases for V and 14 bases for J; bases not matched to a gene: 9. This CDR3 is built from 13 residues. Germline-derived CDR1 and CDR2 are SGHRS and YFSETQ. CDR3 sequence (DNA): TGCGCCAGCAGCTTGGATTTTGAAAGCGGGAGCTACTTC. Translated, it gives CASSLDFESGSYF.

The gene calls are TRBV28 and TRBJ1-5; tentatively, D is TRBD1 (5 bases). Trimming pared 5 bases from V and 4 bases from J, leaving 30 bases between. The CDR3 runs to 20 residues. Germline V gene sequence: CDR1 MDHEN, CDR2 SYDVKM. The CDR3 nucleotides read TGTGCCAGCAGTCGGGGACGGGGGGGTATTCGACCCACCGGAAATCAGCCCCAGCATTTT. Amino acids: CASSRGRGGIRPTGNQPQHF.

The chain recombines TRBV15 with TRBJ1-2; possible D gene TRBD1, 5 bases. The germline V gene encodes CDR1 LNHNV and CDR2 YYDKDF (reference sequence). The CDR3 extends over 16 amino acids. Trimming removed 0 bases from V and 3 bases from J, with 14 bases in between. The CDR3 sequence is CATSRDRSGADYGYTF. The DNA of the CDR3 is TGTGCCACCAGCAGAGATCGGTCCGGGGCTGACTATGGCTACACCTTC.

The chain employs TRBV2 and TRBJ2-3; the D is unclear. The CDR3 contains 14 residues. Germline-derived CDR1 and CDR2 are SNHLY and FYNNEI. V was trimmed by 6 bases and J by 0 bases, leaving 10 bases between them. CDR3 loop: CASRNGHSTDTQYF. CDR3 bases: TGTGCCAGCAGGAATGGGCATAGCACAGATACGCAGTATTTT.

The V and J genes are TRBV7-2 and TRBJ2-7, with D unclear. Germline V gene lookup returns CDR1 SGHTA and CDR2 FQGNSA. The CDR3 sequence is 14 residues long. Trimming removed 1 base from V and 4 bases from J, with 11 bases in between. The CDR3 region is CASSLVVSMYEQYF. The CDR3 DNA reads as TGTGCCAGCAGCTTAGTTGTCAGTATGTACGAGCAGTACTTC.

The rearrangement uses TRBV27 and TRBJ2-3; possibly TRBD1 for D (6 bases). The V end was cut by 6 bases, the J end by 6 bases, with 16 bases between. In germline, CDR1 is MNHEY, CDR2 SMNVEV (reference sequence). CDR3 length equals 14 residues. The CDR3 loop is CASRRQAGLDTQYF. The CDR3 bases are TGTGCCAGCAGACGACAGGCTGGGTTGGATACGCAGTATTTT.

The chain joins TRBV5-1 to TRBJ1-1, with D perhaps matching TRBD1 (6 bases). CDR3 length equals 14 residues. With 3 bases removed from V and 6 bases from J, the gap between germline ends came to 15 bases. Germline V gene lookup returns CDR1 SGHRS and CDR2 YFSETQ. The CDR3, as DNA: TGCGCCAGCAGCTACGCGCCGGGGGCCGCTGAAGCTTTCTTT. This translates into CASSYAPGAAEAFF.

In its sample, this clone was seen once. CDR3 sequence: CASSFRSPEDTQYF. As DNA, the CDR3 is TGTGCCAGCAGCTTCCGATCTCCTGAGGATACGCAGTATTTT. The chain uses TRBV27 and TRBJ2-3; D is ambiguous. CDR1 is MNHEY, CDR2 SMNVEV, per germline (reference sequence). CDR3 length: 14 residues. Trimming removed 6 bases from V and 6 bases from J, with 16 bases in between.

The chain joins TRBV7-2 to TRBJ2-7; D is unresolved. CDR3 length: 14 amino acids. The V gene lost 1 base and the J gene lost 4 bases, with 11 bases spanning the gap. The germline CDR1 and CDR2 sequences are SGHTA and FQGNSA. The CDR3 nucleotides read TGTGCCAGCAGCTTAGAGGCCAGATTATACGAGCAGTACTTC. Translation: CASSLEARLYEQYF.

J is TRBJ2-7 and V is TRBV13; 10 nucleotides agree with TRBD1. Germline CDR1 PRHDT, CDR2 FYEKMQ (reference sequence). The V and J ends lost 2 bases and 5 bases, in that order; junction bases with no gene match: 3. The CDR3 is 14 amino acids. The CDR3 spells CASSLRDRGDEQYF. In nucleotides, the CDR3 is TGTGCCAGCAGCTTACGGGACAGGGGTGACGAGCAGTACTTC.